The clone carrying this TCR beta chain has only a few counts. As yet, its antigen is unknown. These data originate in a study of CD8+ T cells in alopecia areata. Extraction and reverse transcription of RNA yielded cDNA as the sequencing template. Method: immunoSEQ multiplex PCR; TCRdb's copy keeps in-frame clones and lacks some. The table has roughly 140,000 clones, 62% seen once. The study, taken as a whole, reports: Scalp sequencing captures resident alphabeta T cells of normal skin too. Although TCR sharing was seen in mice, sharing across patients was less clear, possibly for HLA-related reasons. Clonality was higher in lesional than normal scalp, especially in alopecia totalis/universalis.

The CDR3 extends over 14 amino acids. The ends were cut back, 3 bases at V and 7 bases at J, with 13 bases in the middle. Per the germline V gene, CDR1 is MDHEN and CDR2 is SYDVKM. Starting from PBMCs, sorting isolated CD4+ and CD8+ T cells. The genes are TRBV28 and TRBJ1-5, with D tentatively TRBD1 (5 bases). Specimen: CD8+ T cells sorted from blood. The sequence came from a human donor in good health. DNA of the CDR3: TGTGCCAGCAGTTTTGTAGGCGGGGGGCAGCCCCAGCATTTT. Its protein product is CASSFVGGGQPQHF.